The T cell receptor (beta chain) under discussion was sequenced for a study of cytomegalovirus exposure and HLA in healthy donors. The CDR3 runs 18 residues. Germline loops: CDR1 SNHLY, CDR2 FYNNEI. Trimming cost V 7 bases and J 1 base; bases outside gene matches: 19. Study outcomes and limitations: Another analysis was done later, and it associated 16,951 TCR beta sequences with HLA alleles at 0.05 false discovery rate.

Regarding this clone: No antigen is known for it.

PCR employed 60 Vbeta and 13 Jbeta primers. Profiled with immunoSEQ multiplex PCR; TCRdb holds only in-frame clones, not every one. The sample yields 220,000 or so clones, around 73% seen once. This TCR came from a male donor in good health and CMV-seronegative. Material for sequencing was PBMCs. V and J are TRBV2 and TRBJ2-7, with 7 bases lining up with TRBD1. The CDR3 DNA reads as TGTGCCAGCACACGCCTCACAGGGGTCCCGGGTCTATCCTACGAGCAGTACTTC. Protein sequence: CASTRLTGVPGLSYEQYF. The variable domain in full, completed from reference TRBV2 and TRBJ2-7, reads EPEVTQTPSHQVTQMGQEVILRCVPISNHLYFYWYRQILGQKVEFLVSFYNNEISEKSEIFDDQFSVERPDGSNFTLKIRSTKLEDSAMYFCASTRLTGVPGLSYEQYFGPGTRLTVT.